These 3 T cell receptor beta chains were all obtained from the same sample, sequenced in a study of T-cell memory formation after mild COVID-19. TCRdb processed the 5' RACE reads anew with MiXCR; each CDR3 protein has one entry. The table has some 350,000 distinct CDR3 sequences, roughly 15% seen once. Sequencing input: PBMCs or a T cell subset sorted from them (not recorded which). The receptors here all came from a man younger than 30 who had mild COVID-19 (a few samples of this study predate the infection). Cell type and time point are not known.

The sample holds many counts of this clonotype. V usage is TRBV20-1 and J usage is TRBJ2-1; D possibly corresponds to TRBD2 (5 bases). Germline loops: CDR1 DFQATT, CDR2 SNEGSKA (reference sequence). This CDR3 comprises 14 residues. Trimming stripped 2 bases from V and 9 bases from J, with 17 bases between. This CDR3 is CSARTGISSGEQFF. The DNA of the CDR3 is TGCAGTGCTAGAACCGGGATATCCTCGGGTGAGCAGTTCTTC.

The rearrangement joins TRBV2 to TRBJ1-6; 12 bases fit TRBD1. CDR3 size: 16 residues. Germline CDR1 SNHLY, CDR2 FYNNEI. The J segment lost 10 bases and the V segment lost 3 bases, leaving 7 bases of the junction unmatched. The CDR3 sequence: CASSEGQGARNSPLHF. The DNA of the CDR3 is TGTGCCAGCAGTGAGGGACAGGGGGCACGGAACTCACCCCTCCACTTT. Complete variable domain (other parts from reference TRBV2 and TRBJ1-6): EPEVTQTPSHQVTQMGQEVILRCVPISNHLYFYWYRQILGQKVEFLVSFYNNEISEKSEIFDDQFSVERPDGSNFTLKIRSTKLEDSAMYFCASSEGQGARNSPLHFGNGTRLTVT.

Only a few counts were recorded for this clonotype. The V and J genes are TRBV11-2 and TRBJ2-3; possibly TRBD1 for D (6 bases). The CDR3 contains 15 residues. In germline, CDR1 is SGHAT, CDR2 FQNNGV. Deletions cut 4 bases from V and 3 bases from J, with 14 bases between. CDR3 residues: CASSSPSRGTDTQYF. The DNA of the CDR3 is TGTGCCAGCAGCTCCCCCTCCAGGGGAACAGATACGCAGTATTTT.